The 18 T cell receptor beta chains reported below all come from one sample, sequenced in a study of identical twins. TCRdb re-analysed the 5' RACE reads in MiXCR, keeping a single row per CDR3 protein. The repertoire includes 200,000 to 300,000 distinct CDR3 sequences, 10% of them detected once, and 9% to 10% sits in the top ten. Sample: memory T cells sorted from blood. The receptors derive from a man aged 45-65 years in good health.

The V call is TRBV11-1, the J call TRBJ2-2; 9 nucleotides line up with TRBD1. The CDR3 spans 18 residues. Germline loops: CDR1 SGHAT, CDR2 FQDESV (reference sequence). V shed 5 bases, J shed 4 bases, and the junction held 14 bases outside the gene matches. The CDR3 loop reads CASSTPLRTGEVTGELFF. The CDR3 bases are TGTGCCAGCAGCACCCCCTTGAGGACAGGGGAGGTCACCGGGGAGCTGTTTTTT.

This clonotype was detected many times. The rearrangement uses TRBV5-1 and TRBJ1-6, with a possible D match to TRBD1 (6 bases). Trimming removed 0 bases at V and 7 bases at J, with 11 bases between. Germline values: CDR1 SGHRS, CDR2 YFSETQ. The CDR3 runs 15 residues. This CDR3 is CASSLDSGGNSPLHF. CDR3 bases: TGCGCCAGCAGCTTGGATTCTGGGGGCAATTCACCCCTCCACTTT.

The genes are TRBV11-2 and TRBJ2-7; 11 bases agree with TRBD2. This CDR3 comprises 15 residues. With V trimmed by 0 bases and J by 3 bases, 1 base remained unmatched. Germline V gene lookup returns CDR1 SGHAT and CDR2 FQNNGV. CDR3 sequence: CASSLEGTSGYEQYF. Here the CDR3 DNA reads TGTGCCAGCAGCTTAGAGGGGACTAGCGGCTACGAGCAGTACTTC.

This clonotype came up once. The V call is TRBV7-8, the J call TRBJ2-5; 10 nucleotides match TRBD1. The CDR3 extends over 15 amino acids. J gave up 5 bases and V 7 bases, and 10 bases lay outside the gene matches. Germline CDR1 reads SGHVS; CDR2 reads FQNEAQ. CDR3 sequence: CASIQQTGGAETQYF. CDR3 in DNA: TGTGCCAGCATCCAACAGACAGGGGGCGCGGAGACCCAGTACTTC.

The CDR3 protein is CSVLGAAAGYTF. The CDR3 DNA reads TGCAGCGTCTTGGGGGCAGCCGCCGGCTACACCTTC. V gene TRBV29-1 combines with J gene TRBJ1-2; TRBD1 is a possible D gene (6 bases). The V end was cut by 6 bases, the J end by 8 bases, with 16 bases between. This CDR3 has 12 amino acids. CDR1 is SQVTM and CDR2 is ANQGSEA in the germline V gene.

This clonotype was picked up a small number of times. This chain links TRBV12-3 or TRBV12-4 with TRBJ1-2; D remains ambiguous. This CDR3 is built from 14 residues. Trimming pared 0 bases from V and 6 bases from J, leaving 11 bases between. The CDR3 DNA is TGTGCCAGCAGTTTAGCGCTTGGCAGCGATGGCTACACCTTC. Protein sequence: CASSLALGSDGYTF.

A word on this clonotype: A read error may explain this, as a much larger clone is one base away. The chain employs TRBV11-2 and TRBJ2-1, with unresolved D. Per the germline V gene, CDR1 is SGHAT and CDR2 is FQNNGV. CDR3 length: 11 residues. In DNA form, the CDR3 reads TGTACCAGCAGCTCCCGCAATGAGCAGTTCTTC. Amino acid sequence: CTSSSRNEQFF.

This clonotype came up a few times. This chain joins TRBV7-9 and TRBJ2-1, with a weak D call TRBD2 (6 bases). The CDR3 length is 13 residues. Trimming took off 5 bases at V and 9 bases at J, with 14 bases between the two ends. Germline lookup yields CDR1 SEHNR and CDR2 FQNEAQ (reference sequence). The CDR3 sequence: CASSQTRLGEQFF. Here the CDR3 DNA reads TGTGCCAGCAGCCAGACTAGGTTGGGTGAGCAGTTCTTC. The full variable domain, in which reference TRBV7-9 and TRBJ2-1 provide the parts outside the CDR3, is DTGVSQNPRHKITKRGQNVTFRCDPISEHNRLYWYRQTLGQGPEFLTYFQNEAQLEKSRLLSDRFSAERPKGSFSTLEIQRTEQGDSAMYLCASSQTRLGEQFFGPGTRLTVL.

This clonotype was observed a few times. The V gene is TRBV15, the J gene TRBJ1-5, with TRBD1 identical over 8 bases. V trimming: 3 bases; J trimming: 0 bases; junction bases outside the gene matches: 7. CDR3 length equals 17 residues. Germline CDR1 LNHNV, CDR2 YYDKDF (reference sequence). Here the CDR3 DNA reads TGTGCCACCAGCAGCGACAGGGGCAGCTATAGCAATCAGCCCCAGCATTTT. It specifies CATSSDRGSYSNQPQHF.

This clonotype came up a few times. The V gene is TRBV7-9, the J gene TRBJ2-1, with 8 bases lining up with TRBD2. V lost 5 bases and J lost 3; bases outside the gene matches: 9. Per the germline V gene, CDR1 is SEHNR and CDR2 is FQNEAQ (reference sequence). This CDR3 is 16 amino acids long. CDR3 in amino acids: CASSPPGSGSYNEQFF. DNA for the CDR3: TGTGCCAGCAGCCCCCCTGGCAGCGGGAGCTACAATGAGCAGTTCTTC.

This clonotype was detected many times. This rearrangement joins TRBV5-1 to TRBJ2-7; either TRBD1 or TRBD2 may supply D (5 bases each). The CDR3 extends over 14 amino acids. V was shortened by 0 bases and J by 5 bases, with 12 bases between the two germline ends. Per germline, CDR1 SGHRS and CDR2 YFSETQ. CDR3 amino acids: CASSLDGRDHEQYF. The CDR3 DNA reads as TGCGCCAGCAGCTTGGACGGCAGGGACCACGAGCAGTACTTC.

The table lists this clonotype with many counts. The genes are TRBV2 and TRBJ1-5; D ambiguous. The CDR3 has 15 amino acids. Looked up from germline, CDR1 is SNHLY and CDR2 is FYNNEI. Deletions cut 5 bases from V and 2 bases from J, with 13 bases between. The CDR3 DNA follows: TGTGCCAGCAGTAGACAACGGGCCGGCAATCAGCCCCAGCATTTT. Translated: CASSRQRAGNQPQHF. Together with reference TRBV2 and TRBJ1-5, the CDR3 gives the full variable domain: EPEVTQTPSHQVTQMGQEVILRCVPISNHLYFYWYRQILGQKVEFLVSFYNNEISEKSEIFDDQFSVERPDGSNFTLKIRSTKLEDSAMYFCASSRQRAGNQPQHFGDGTRLSIL.

Turning to this clonotype: The junction departs from the called germline gene at one end, perhaps through a read error. This chain uses TRBV19 with TRBJ2-3, with TRBD2 identical over 8 bases. Germline CDR1 LNHDA, CDR2 SQIVND (reference sequence). The CDR3 length is 14 residues. CDR3 amino acids: CATKALAVTDMQYF. In DNA form, the CDR3 reads TGTGCCACCAAGGCACTAGCGGTCACAGATATGCAGTATTTT.

The sample holds a few counts of this clonotype. The gene calls are TRBV11-2 and TRBJ2-7; no reliable D call. The CDR3 extends over 13 amino acids. Germline CDR1 SGHAT, CDR2 FQNNGV. The V gene lost 3 bases and the J gene lost 0 bases, with 6 bases spanning the gap. In DNA form, the CDR3 reads TGTGCCAGCAGCTTTTCGCCCTCCTACGAGCAGTACTTC. This gives the protein CASSFSPSYEQYF.

This clonotype was observed at least ten times. V gene TRBV20-1 combines with J gene TRBJ1-1; possible D gene TRBD1, 6 bases. Germline V lookup: CDR1 DFQATT, CDR2 SNEGSKA (reference sequence). V was pared by 1 base and J by 1 base, with 13 bases between. CDR3 length: 15 residues. The chain's CDR3 is CSARVESRGNTEAFF. The CDR3 DNA reads TGCAGTGCTAGAGTGGAGTCCAGGGGGAACACTGAAGCTTTCTTT.

This clonotype was seen many times. The chain carries TRBV12-3 or TRBV12-4 and TRBJ1-1, with 7 bases lining up with TRBD1. Losses at the gene ends were 7 bases for V and 9 bases for J; bases not matched to a gene: 14. The CDR3 runs to 14 residues. The CDR3 nucleotides read TGTGCCAGCACCCAGAGGCCCGGGACAGAACAAGCTTTCTTT. This sequence encodes CASTQRPGTEQAFF.

This clonotype was counted between two and nine times. The chain is built from TRBV19 and TRBJ2-2, with a tentative D call TRBD1 (6 bases). V was cut by 1 base and J by 0 bases, with 12 bases left in between. The CDR3 is 17 residues long. In germline, CDR1 is LNHDA, CDR2 SQIVND (reference sequence). CDR3 loop: CASSIGVDSANTGELFF. The CDR3 DNA sequence: TGTGCCAGTAGTATAGGGGTGGACAGTGCGAACACCGGGGAGCTGTTTTTT. The whole variable domain, filled in from reference TRBV19 and TRBJ2-2, reads DGGITQSPKYLFRKEGQNVTLSCEQNLNHDAMYWYRQDPGQGLRLIYYSQIVNDFQKGDIAEGYSVSREKKESFPLTVTSAQKNPTAFYLCASSIGVDSANTGELFFGEGSRLTVL.

This clonotype was seen many times. This chain connects TRBV6-1 to TRBJ2-7, with D perhaps matching TRBD1 (6 bases). From germline, CDR1 is MNHNS and CDR2 SASEGT. The CDR3 length is 14 residues. Between the trimmed V and J ends, which lost 8 bases and 2 bases, there was a span of 16 bases. The CDR3 region is CASAVFRGPYEQYF. DNA for the CDR3: TGTGCCAGCGCAGTTTTCAGGGGACCCTACGAGCAGTACTTC.